These 18 T cell receptor beta chains originate from one sample sequenced in a study of blood T cell repertoires in COVID-19. Generated by immunoSEQ multiplex PCR, the TCRdb table keeps only in-frame clones and is missing some. The sample shows about 130,000 clones, about four fifths of them seen only once. What was sequenced was peripheral blood. The receptors here all came from a man at least 80 years old with acute or convalescent COVID-19.

The chain is built from TRBV18 and TRBJ2-2; 7 bases are shared with TRBD1. CDR1 and CDR2 from the germline V gene are KGHSH and LQKENI. V shed 5 bases, J shed 0 bases, and the junction held 0 bases outside the gene matches. The CDR3 has 14 residues. The chain's CDR3 is CASSGTANTGELFF. In DNA, the CDR3 is TGTGCCAGCTCAGGGACAGCGAACACCGGGGAGCTGTTTTTT.

This clone appeared a few times. The CDR3 region has the DNA TGCAGCGTTGAATCGGGTCGAGGCTATGGCTACACCTTC. It yields the protein CSVESGRGYGYTF. The V call is TRBV29-1, the J call TRBJ1-2; D is unresolved. The CDR3 has 13 amino acids. Looked up from germline, CDR1 is SQVTM and CDR2 is ANQGSEA. V was trimmed by 2 bases and J by 4 bases, leaving 11 bases between them. Complete variable domain (other parts from reference TRBV29-1 and TRBJ1-2): SAVISQKPSRDICQRGTSLTIQCQVDSQVTMMFWYRQQPGQSLTLIATANQGSEATYESGFVIDKFPISRPNLTFSTLTVSNMSPEDSSIYLCSVESGRGYGYTFGSGTRLTVV.

V gene TRBV4-1 combines with J gene TRBJ2-7; no reliable D call. V was pared by 4 bases and J by 2 bases, with 18 bases between. Germline V lookup: CDR1 MGHRA, CDR2 YSYEKL. This CDR3 contains 16 residues. In nucleotides, the CDR3 is TGCGCCAGCAGCCCGCAAGCTAGGAAAGCAACCTACGAGCAGTACTTC. It codes for CASSPQARKATYEQYF.

The chain employs TRBV3-1 (or the pseudogene TRBV3-2) and TRBJ2-1; possibly TRBD1 for D (6 bases). CDR1 is LGHDT and CDR2 is YNNKEL in the germline V gene (reference sequence). CDR3 length: 17 amino acids. V was pared by 1 base and J by 4 bases, with 17 bases between. CDR3: CASSQVVGTKHYNEQFF. DNA of the CDR3: TGTGCCAGCAGCCAAGTAGTTGGGACAAAGCATTACAATGAGCAGTTCTTC.

The chain recombines TRBV30 with TRBJ2-3; 9 bases are a match to TRBD2. Germline V gene lookup returns CDR1 GTSNPN and CDR2 SVGIG (reference sequence). The V and J ends lost 0 bases and 3 bases, in that order; junction bases with no gene match: 4. CDR3 size: 15 residues. The DNA of the CDR3 is TGTGCCTGGAGTGTAAAAGCGGGGGGAACAGATACGCAGTATTTT. Encoded protein: CAWSVKAGGTDTQYF.

The V call is TRBV5-1, the J call TRBJ2-3; 8 bases map to TRBD1. The CDR3 runs to 14 residues. Germline V gene lookup returns CDR1 SGHRS and CDR2 YFSETQ. V gave up 0 bases and J gave up 6 bases; unmatched junction bases: 3. The CDR3, as DNA: TGCGCCAGCAGCTTGGGACAGGGGTGGGATACGCAGTATTTT. This codes for CASSLGQGWDTQYF.

V is TRBV28 and J is TRBJ2-7; TRBD2 might be the D (5 bases). The V gene's germline CDR1 is MDHEN and CDR2 SYDVKM. V lost 4 bases, J lost 0 bases, and 13 bases lay in between. This CDR3 spans 15 amino acids. CDR3 sequence reads: CASSSERRSSYEQYF. The CDR3 nucleotides are TGTGCCAGCAGTTCCGAGCGGAGGAGCTCCTACGAGCAGTACTTC.

The chain employs TRBV7-3 and TRBJ2-5; the match to TRBD2 covers 11 bases. The ends lost 5 bases at V and 2 bases at J; junction bases unmatched: 10. The germline gives CDR1 SGHTA, CDR2 FQGTGA. The CDR3 length is 17 residues. CDR3 region: CASSPERLAGGQETQYF. DNA of the CDR3: TGTGCCAGCAGCCCCGAGCGGCTAGCGGGGGGACAAGAGACCCAGTACTTC.

With respect to this clone: The same CDR3 can be traced to other DNA sequences in this sample. The genes are TRBV6-6 and TRBJ1-2; D might be TRBD1 (6 bases). Germline values: CDR1 MNHNY, CDR2 SVGAGI (reference sequence). The CDR3 extends over 13 amino acids. V shed 4 bases and J shed 4 bases, with 10 bases lying between them. CDR3 in DNA: TGTGCCAGCAGTTCCCAGGGGAGCTATGGCTACACCTTC. It codes for CASSSQGSYGYTF.

The chain carries TRBV6-5 and TRBJ2-7; 9 bases match TRBD1. Germline V gene sequence: CDR1 MNHEY, CDR2 SVGAGI. The CDR3 has 15 amino acids. V lost 5 bases, J lost 3 bases, and 8 bases stayed unmatched. The CDR3 sequence: CASSRETGQGYEQYF. In nucleotides, the CDR3 is TGTGCCAGCAGTAGGGAGACGGGACAGGGCTACGAGCAGTACTTC.

This clone has just a few counts. A junction end diverges from the germline sequence, so it may reflect a read error. J is TRBJ2-3 and V is TRBV12-5; TRBD1 might be the D (5 bases). Germline CDR1 reads LGHNT; CDR2 reads FRNRAP. The CDR3 has 9 amino acids. The CDR3 region has the DNA TGTGCTAGTGGTTTAGGTCAGGGCTTT. This sequence encodes CASGLGQGF.

The chain employs TRBV7-2 and TRBJ2-1; D may be TRBD2 (7 bases). Germline lookup yields CDR1 SGHTA and CDR2 FQGNSA. The CDR3 sequence is 14 residues long. Between the trimmed V and J ends, which lost 1 base and 6 bases, there was a span of 10 bases. The CDR3 loop is CASSLVGGANEQFF. CDR3 coding DNA: TGTGCCAGCAGCTTAGTTGGGGGGGCCAATGAGCAGTTCTTC.

This clone was found a few times. The CDR3 bases are TGTGCCAGCAGCTTAGCAGCGACAGGGCTAGACCCTCGCGTTTACTATGGCTACACCTTC. Protein sequence: CASSLAATGLDPRVYYGYTF. V is TRBV7-2 and J is TRBJ1-2; 7 positions match TRBD1. V lost 0 bases to trimming and J lost 3 bases; unmatched junction nucleotides: 19. CDR1 SGHTA and CDR2 FQGNSA come from the germline V gene. The CDR3 is 20 amino acids.

This clone has only one observation. The chain links TRBV6-2 or TRBV6-3 to TRBJ1-1, with 8 bases aligning to TRBD1. With V trimmed by 0 bases and J by 1 base, 4 bases remained unmatched. This CDR3 is 16 amino acids long. Germline lookup yields CDR1 MNHEY and CDR2 SVGEGT. CDR3 residues: CASSYSLGQANTEAFF. For the CDR3, the DNA is TGTGCCAGCAGTTACTCGCTGGGACAGGCGAACACTGAAGCTTTCTTT.

The V and J genes are TRBV12-5 and TRBJ2-1, with D possibly TRBD1 on 5 matching bases. This CDR3 has 15 residues. The V gene lost 1 base and the J gene lost 2 bases, with 9 bases spanning the gap. CDR1 and CDR2 (germline): LGHNT, FRNRAP. CDR3 sequence: CASGLASGTYNEQFF. The CDR3 coding sequence is TGTGCTAGTGGTTTGGCCTCAGGGACCTACAATGAGCAGTTCTTC.

V gene TRBV20-1 combines with J gene TRBJ2-4, with D maybe TRBD1 (5 bases). CDR3 size: 11 residues. CDR1 is DFQATT and CDR2 is SNEGSKA in the germline V gene (reference sequence). The CDR3 loop reads CPDREKNIQYF. CDR3 bases: TGCCCCGACAGAGAGAAAAACATTCAGTACTTC.

The rearrangement uses TRBV5-4 and TRBJ2-5, with 8 bases matching TRBD2. Germline trimming cut 4 bases from V and 5 bases from J; bases unmatched to any gene: 10. This CDR3 has 15 amino acids. Germline-derived CDR1 and CDR2 are SGHNT and YYREEE (reference sequence). The CDR3: CASSAGGQMRETQYF. The CDR3 DNA reads as TGTGCCAGCAGCGCGGGGGGCCAGATGAGGGAGACCCAGTACTTC.

Only one count was recorded for this clone. The CDR3 reads CASSQVNRTDTQYF. The CDR3 nucleotides read TGTGCCAGCAGCCAAGTCAATCGCACAGATACGCAGTATTTT. The rearrangement joins TRBV3-1 (or the pseudogene TRBV3-2) to TRBJ2-3; the D is unclear. CDR3 length equals 14 residues. The V end was cut by 1 base, the J end by 1 base, with 6 bases between. CDR1 and CDR2 (germline): LGHDT, YNNKEL (reference sequence).